This T cell receptor (beta chain) was identified in a study of control samples from healthy donors and cancer patients. CDR3 length: 16 amino acids. V lost 8 bases, J lost 5 bases, and 10 bases stayed unmatched. CDR1 is SGHNT, CDR2 YENEEA, per germline. The assay was immunoSEQ multiplex PCR, and TCRdb's table has in-frame clones only and misses some. The sample records 120,000 or so clones, 80% to 90% being singletons. The rearrangement uses TRBV11-3 and TRBJ2-5; 14 bases line up with TRBD2. This TCR derives from a man aged 35-49 years in good health. The specimen was blood. The DNA of the CDR3 is TGTGCCAGCGGGCCGACTAGCGGGGGGGTCTGGGAGACCCAGTACTTC. Its translation is CASGPTSGGVWETQYF.